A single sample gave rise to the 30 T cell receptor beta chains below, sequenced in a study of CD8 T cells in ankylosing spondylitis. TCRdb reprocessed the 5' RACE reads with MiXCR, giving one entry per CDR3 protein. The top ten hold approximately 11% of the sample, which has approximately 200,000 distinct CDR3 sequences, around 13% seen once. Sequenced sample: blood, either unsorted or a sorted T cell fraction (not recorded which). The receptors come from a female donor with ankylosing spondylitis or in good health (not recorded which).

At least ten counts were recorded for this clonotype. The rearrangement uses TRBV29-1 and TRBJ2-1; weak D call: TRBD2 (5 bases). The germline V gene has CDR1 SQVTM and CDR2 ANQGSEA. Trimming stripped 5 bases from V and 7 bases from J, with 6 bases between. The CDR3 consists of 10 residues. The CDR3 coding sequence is TGCAGCGTTTGGGAGAATGAGCAGTTCTTC. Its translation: CSVWENEQFF.

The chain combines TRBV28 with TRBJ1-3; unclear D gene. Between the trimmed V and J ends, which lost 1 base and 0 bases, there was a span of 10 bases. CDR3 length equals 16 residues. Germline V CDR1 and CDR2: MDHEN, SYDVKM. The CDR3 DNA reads TGTGCCAGCAGTTTATACCCCGGGAGCTCTGGAAACACCATATATTTT. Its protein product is CASSLYPGSSGNTIYF.

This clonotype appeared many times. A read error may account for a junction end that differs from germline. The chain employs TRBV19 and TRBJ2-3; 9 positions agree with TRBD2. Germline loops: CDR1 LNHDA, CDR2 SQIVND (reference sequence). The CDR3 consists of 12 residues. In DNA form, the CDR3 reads TGTGCCAGTAGTCCCAGGACTAGCGAAGTAATATTT. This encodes CASSPRTSEVIF.

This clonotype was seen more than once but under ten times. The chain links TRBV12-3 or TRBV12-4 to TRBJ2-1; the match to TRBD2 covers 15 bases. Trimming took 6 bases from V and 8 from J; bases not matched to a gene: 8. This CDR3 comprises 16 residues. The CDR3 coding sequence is TGTGCCAGCAGACCCCCGGGACTAGCGGGAGGCTATGAGCAGTTCTTC. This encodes CASRPPGLAGGYEQFF.

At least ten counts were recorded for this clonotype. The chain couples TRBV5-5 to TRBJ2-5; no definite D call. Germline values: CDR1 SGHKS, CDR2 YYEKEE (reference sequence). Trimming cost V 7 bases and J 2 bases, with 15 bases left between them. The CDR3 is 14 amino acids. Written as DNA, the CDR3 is TGTGCCAGCGGGGTCAACAACCGTCAAGAGACCCAGTACTTC. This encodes CASGVNNRQETQYF.

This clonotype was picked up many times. The DNA for the CDR3 is TGCAGTGCTAGAGATAGCGAGACAGACTACGAGCAGTACTTC. It codes for CSARDSETDYEQYF. The chain recombines TRBV20-1 with TRBJ2-7, with D perhaps TRBD1 or TRBD2 (5 bases each). Germline V gene lookup returns CDR1 DFQATT and CDR2 SNEGSKA (reference sequence). The CDR3 runs 14 residues. Trimming cost V 0 bases and J 3 bases, with 12 bases left between them.

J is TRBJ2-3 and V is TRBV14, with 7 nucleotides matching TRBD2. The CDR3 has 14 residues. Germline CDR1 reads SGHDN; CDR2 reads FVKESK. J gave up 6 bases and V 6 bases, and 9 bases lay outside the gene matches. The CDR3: CASSRGRALDTQYF. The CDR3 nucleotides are TGTGCCAGCAGTCGGGGGAGGGCCCTGGATACGCAGTATTTT.

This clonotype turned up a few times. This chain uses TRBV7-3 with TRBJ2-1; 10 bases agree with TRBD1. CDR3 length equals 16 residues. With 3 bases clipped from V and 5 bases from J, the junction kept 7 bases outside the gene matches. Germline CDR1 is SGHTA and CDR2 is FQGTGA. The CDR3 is CASSFHTGTGDNEQFF. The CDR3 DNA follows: TGTGCCAGCAGCTTCCACACCGGGACAGGGGACAATGAGCAGTTCTTC.

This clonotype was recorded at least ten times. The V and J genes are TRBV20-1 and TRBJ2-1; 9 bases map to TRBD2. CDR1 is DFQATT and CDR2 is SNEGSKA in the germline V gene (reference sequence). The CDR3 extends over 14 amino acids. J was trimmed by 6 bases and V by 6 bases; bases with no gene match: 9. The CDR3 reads CSALGTSGFNEQFF. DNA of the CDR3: TGCAGTGCCCTTGGTACTAGCGGGTTCAATGAGCAGTTCTTC.

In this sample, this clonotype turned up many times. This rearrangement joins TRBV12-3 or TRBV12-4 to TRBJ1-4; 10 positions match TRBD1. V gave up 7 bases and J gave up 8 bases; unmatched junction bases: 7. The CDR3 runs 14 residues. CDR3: CASTLGQGREKLFF. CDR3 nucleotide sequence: TGTGCCAGCACCCTGGGACAGGGGAGGGAAAAACTGTTTTTT.

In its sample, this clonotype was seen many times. The CDR3 sequence is CASSIVSSGTGELFF. The CDR3 nucleotides read TGTGCCAGCAGTATCGTGAGCTCGGGCACCGGGGAGCTGTTTTTT. This rearrangement joins TRBV7-8 to TRBJ2-2; D ambiguous. V was pared by 6 bases and J by 4 bases, with 15 bases between. Germline V lookup: CDR1 SGHVS, CDR2 FQNEAQ. The CDR3 covers 15 residues.

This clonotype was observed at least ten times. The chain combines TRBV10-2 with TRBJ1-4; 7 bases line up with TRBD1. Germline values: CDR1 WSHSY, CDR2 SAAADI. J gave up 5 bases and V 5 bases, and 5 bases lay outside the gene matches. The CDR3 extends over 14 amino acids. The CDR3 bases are TGCGCCAGCAGTCCCGGGACAGAGAATGAAAAACTGTTTTTT. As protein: CASSPGTENEKLFF.

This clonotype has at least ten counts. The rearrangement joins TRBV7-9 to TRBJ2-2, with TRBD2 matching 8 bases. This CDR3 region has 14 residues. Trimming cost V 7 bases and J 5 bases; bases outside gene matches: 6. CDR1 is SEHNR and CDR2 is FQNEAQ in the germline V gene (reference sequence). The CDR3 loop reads CASKAGEGTGELFF. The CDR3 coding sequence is TGTGCCAGCAAAGCGGGAGAAGGAACCGGGGAGCTGTTTTTT. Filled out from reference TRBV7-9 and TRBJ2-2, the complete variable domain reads DTGVSQNPRHKITKRGQNVTFRCDPISEHNRLYWYRQTLGQGPEFLTYFQNEAQLEKSRLLSDRFSAERPKGSFSTLEIQRTEQGDSAMYLCASKAGEGTGELFFGEGSRLTVL.

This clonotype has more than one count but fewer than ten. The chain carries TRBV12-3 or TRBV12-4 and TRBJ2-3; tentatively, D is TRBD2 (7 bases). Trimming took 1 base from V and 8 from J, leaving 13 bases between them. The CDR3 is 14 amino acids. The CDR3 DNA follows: TGTGCCAGCAGTTTAGGGGAGGGGGGCGTTACGCAGTATTTT. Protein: CASSLGEGGVTQYF.

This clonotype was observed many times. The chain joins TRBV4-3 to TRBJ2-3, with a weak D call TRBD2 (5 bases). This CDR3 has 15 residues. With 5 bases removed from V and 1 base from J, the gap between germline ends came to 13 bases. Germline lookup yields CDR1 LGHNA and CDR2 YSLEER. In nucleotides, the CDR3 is TGCGCCAGCAGCGCGGTCGGAGCGGGCACAGATACGCAGTATTTT. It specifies CASSAVGAGTDTQYF.

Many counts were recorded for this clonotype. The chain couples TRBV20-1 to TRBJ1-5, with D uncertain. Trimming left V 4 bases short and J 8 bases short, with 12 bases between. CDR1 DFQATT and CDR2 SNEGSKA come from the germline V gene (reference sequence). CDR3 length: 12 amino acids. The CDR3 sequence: CSANKEEEPQHF. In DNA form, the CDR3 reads TGCAGTGCTAACAAGGAAGAGGAGCCCCAGCATTTT.

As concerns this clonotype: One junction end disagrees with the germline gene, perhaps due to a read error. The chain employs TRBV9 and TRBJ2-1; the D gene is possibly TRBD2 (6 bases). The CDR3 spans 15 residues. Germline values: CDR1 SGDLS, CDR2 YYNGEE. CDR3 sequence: CARSVEGHSYNEQFF. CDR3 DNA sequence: TGTGCCCGCAGCGTGGAGGGCCATTCCTACAATGAGCAGTTCTTC.

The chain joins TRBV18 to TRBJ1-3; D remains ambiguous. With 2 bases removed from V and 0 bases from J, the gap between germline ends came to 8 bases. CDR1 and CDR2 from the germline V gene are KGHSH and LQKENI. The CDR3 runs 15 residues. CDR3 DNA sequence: TGTGCCAGCTCACCAAGGGATACCTCTGGAAACACCATATATTTT. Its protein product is CASSPRDTSGNTIYF. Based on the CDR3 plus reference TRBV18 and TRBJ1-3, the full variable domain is NAGVMQNPRHLVRRRGQEARLRCSPMKGHSHVYWYRQLPEEGLKFMVYLQKENIIDESGMPKERFSAEFPKEGPSILRIQQVVRGDSAAYFCASSPRDTSGNTIYFGEGSWLTVV.

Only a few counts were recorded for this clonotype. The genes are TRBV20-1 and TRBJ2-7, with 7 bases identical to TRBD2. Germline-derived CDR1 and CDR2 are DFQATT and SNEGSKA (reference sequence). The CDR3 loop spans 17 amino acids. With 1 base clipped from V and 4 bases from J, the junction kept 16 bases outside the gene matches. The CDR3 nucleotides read TGCAGTGCTAGAGTCTTCAGAGCGGGCGGGAGTGATTACGAGCAGTACTTC. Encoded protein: CSARVFRAGGSDYEQYF.

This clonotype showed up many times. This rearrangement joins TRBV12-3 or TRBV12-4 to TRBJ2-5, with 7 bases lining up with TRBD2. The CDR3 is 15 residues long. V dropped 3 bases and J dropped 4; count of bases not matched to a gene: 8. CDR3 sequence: CASSFGLAGGETQYF. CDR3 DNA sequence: TGTGCCAGCAGTTTTGGGTTAGCGGGCGGAGAGACCCAGTACTTC.

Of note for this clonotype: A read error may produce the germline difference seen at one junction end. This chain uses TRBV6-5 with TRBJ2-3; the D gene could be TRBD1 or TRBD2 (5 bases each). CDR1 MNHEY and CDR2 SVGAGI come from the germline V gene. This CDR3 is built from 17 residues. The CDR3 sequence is CASSYQRDPRRTGTQYF. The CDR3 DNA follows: TGTGCCAGCAGTTACCAAAGGGACCCCCGTCGCACAGGTACGCAGTATTTT.

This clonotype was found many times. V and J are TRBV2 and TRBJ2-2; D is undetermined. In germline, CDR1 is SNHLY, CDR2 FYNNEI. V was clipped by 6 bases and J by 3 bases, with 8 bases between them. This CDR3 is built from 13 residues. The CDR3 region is CASRWQHTGELFF. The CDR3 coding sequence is TGTGCCAGCAGGTGGCAGCACACCGGGGAGCTGTTTTTT. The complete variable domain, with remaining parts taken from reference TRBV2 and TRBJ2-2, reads EPEVTQTPSHQVTQMGQEVILRCVPISNHLYFYWYRQILGQKVEFLVSFYNNEISEKSEIFDDQFSVERPDGSNFTLKIRSTKLEDSAMYFCASRWQHTGELFFGEGSRLTVL.

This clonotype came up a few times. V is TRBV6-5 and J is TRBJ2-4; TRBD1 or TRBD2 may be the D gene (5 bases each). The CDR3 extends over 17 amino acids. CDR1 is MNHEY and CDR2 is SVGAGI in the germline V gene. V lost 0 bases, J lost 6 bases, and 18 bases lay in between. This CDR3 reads CASSYSWVPGRINIQYF. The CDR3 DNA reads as TGTGCCAGCAGTTACTCTTGGGTACCGGGACGAATAAACATTCAGTACTTC.

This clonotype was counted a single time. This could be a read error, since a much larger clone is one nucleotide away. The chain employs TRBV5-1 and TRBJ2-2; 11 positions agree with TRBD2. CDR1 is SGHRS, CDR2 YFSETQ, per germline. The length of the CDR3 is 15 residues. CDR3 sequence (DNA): TGCGCCACATCAGGACTAGCGGGTAACACCGGGGAGCTGCTTTTT. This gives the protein CATSGLAGNTGELLF. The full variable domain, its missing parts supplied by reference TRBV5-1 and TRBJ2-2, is KAGVTQTPRYLIKTRGQQVTLSCSPISGHRSVSWYQQTPGQGLQFLFEYFSETQRNKGNFPGRFSGRQFSNSRSEMNVSTLELGDSALYLCATSGLAGNTGELLFGEGSRLTVL.

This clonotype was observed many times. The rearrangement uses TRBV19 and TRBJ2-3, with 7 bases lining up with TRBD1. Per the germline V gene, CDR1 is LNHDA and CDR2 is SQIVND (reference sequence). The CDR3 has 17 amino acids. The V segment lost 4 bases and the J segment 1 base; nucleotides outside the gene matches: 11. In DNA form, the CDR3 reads TGTGCCAGTAGTACCTCGACAGGGAATAAGGGCACAGATACGCAGTATTTT. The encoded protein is CASSTSTGNKGTDTQYF.

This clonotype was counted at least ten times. The CDR3 DNA reads as TGTGCCAGCAGTTTAATGGGGGCTTCTGAAGCTTTCTTT. As protein: CASSLMGASEAFF. The chain carries TRBV27 and TRBJ1-1, with D tentatively TRBD1 (6 bases). Trimming pared 2 bases from V and 6 bases from J, leaving 10 bases between. CDR1 is MNHEY, CDR2 SMNVEV, per germline (reference sequence). CDR3 length: 13 residues.

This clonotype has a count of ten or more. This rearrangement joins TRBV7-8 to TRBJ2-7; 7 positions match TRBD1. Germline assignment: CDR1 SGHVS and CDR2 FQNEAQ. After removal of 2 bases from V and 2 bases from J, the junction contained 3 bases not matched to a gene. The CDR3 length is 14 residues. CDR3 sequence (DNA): TGTGCCAGCAGCTTACCCCAGGGGGCCTACGAGCAGTACTTC. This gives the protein CASSLPQGAYEQYF.

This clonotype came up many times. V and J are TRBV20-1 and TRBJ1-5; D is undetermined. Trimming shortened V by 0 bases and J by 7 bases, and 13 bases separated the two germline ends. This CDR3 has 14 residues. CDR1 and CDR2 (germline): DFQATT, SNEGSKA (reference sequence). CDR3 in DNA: TGCAGTGCTAGAGATCCATCAGGTGGCCAGCCCCAGCATTTT. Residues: CSARDPSGGQPQHF.

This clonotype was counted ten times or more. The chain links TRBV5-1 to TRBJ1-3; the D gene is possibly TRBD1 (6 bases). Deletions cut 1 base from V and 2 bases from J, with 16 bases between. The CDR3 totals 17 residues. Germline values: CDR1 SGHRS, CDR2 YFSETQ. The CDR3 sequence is CASSLRGYTGPGNTIYF. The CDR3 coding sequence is TGCGCCAGCAGCTTGAGGGGGTATACGGGTCCTGGAAACACCATATATTTT.

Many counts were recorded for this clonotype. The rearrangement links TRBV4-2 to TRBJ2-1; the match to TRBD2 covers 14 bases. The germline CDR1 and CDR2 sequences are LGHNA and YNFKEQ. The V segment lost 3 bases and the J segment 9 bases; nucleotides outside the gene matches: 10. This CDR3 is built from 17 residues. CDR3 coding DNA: TGTGCCAGCAGCCAGGAACCGGGACTAGCGGGAGCTCTTGAGCAGTTCTTC. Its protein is CASSQEPGLAGALEQFF.